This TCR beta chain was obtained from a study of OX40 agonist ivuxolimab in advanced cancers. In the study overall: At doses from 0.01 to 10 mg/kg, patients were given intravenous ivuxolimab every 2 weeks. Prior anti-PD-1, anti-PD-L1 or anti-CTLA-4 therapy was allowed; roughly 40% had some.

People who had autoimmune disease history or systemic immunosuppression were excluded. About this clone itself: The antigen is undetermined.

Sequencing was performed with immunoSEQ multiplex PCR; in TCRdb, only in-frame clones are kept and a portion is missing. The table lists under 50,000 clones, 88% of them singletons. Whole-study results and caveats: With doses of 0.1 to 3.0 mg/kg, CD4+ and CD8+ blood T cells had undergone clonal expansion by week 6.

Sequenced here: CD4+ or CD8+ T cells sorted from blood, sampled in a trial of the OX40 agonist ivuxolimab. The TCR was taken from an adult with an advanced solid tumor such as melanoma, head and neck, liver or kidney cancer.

The chain's CDR3 is CASTLSLQGTPLHF. The CDR3, as DNA: TGTGCCAGTACCCTGAGCCTTCAGGGGACACCCCTCCACTTT. The chain joins TRBV19 to TRBJ1-6; D perhaps matches TRBD1 (6 bases). From germline, CDR1 is LNHDA and CDR2 SQIVND (reference sequence). The ends were cut back, 7 bases at V and 11 bases at J, with 18 bases in the middle. The CDR3 sequence is 14 residues long.